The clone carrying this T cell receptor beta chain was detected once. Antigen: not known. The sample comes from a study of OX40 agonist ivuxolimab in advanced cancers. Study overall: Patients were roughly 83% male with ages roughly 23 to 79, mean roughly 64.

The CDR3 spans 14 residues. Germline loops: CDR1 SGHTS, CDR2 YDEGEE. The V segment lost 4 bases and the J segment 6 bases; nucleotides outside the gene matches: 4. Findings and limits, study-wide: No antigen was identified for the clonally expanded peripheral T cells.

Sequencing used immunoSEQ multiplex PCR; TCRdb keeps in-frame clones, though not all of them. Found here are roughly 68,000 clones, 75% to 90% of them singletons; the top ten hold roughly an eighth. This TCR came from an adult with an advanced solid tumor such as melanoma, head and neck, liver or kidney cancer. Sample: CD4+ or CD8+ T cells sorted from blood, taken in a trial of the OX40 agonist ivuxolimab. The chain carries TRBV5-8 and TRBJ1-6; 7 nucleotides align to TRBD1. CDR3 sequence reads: CASSIRDSNSPLHF. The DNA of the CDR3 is TGTGCCAGCAGCATCCGGGACAGTAATTCACCCCTCCACTTT.